These 7 T cell receptor beta chains came from one sample sequenced in a study of shared T cell receptors in the human thymus. The table came from immunoSEQ multiplex PCR; TCRdb's copy has only in-frame clones and leaves some out. Among approximately 760,000 clones listed, 80% to 90% were seen once. These sequences were also reported in another study, on human thymus T cells.

Material: thymocytes. These receptor sequences come from a girl under three years old with a congenital heart defect.

The chain links TRBV30 to TRBJ2-1; 15 nucleotides match TRBD2. The junction had 11 bases not matched to a gene; V was cut back by 0 bases and J by 5 bases. The CDR3 extends over 19 amino acids. Germline V gives CDR1 GTSNPN, CDR2 SVGIG (reference sequence). The CDR3 DNA sequence: TGTGCCTGGAGTGTAGACGAGCCGGGACTAGCGGGGGGACACAATGAGCAGTTCTTC. It codes for CAWSVDEPGLAGGHNEQFF.

V is TRBV27 and J is TRBJ1-1, with TRBD1 identical over 7 bases. J lost 1 base, V lost 8 bases, and 7 bases had no gene match. The V gene's germline CDR1 is MNHEY and CDR2 SMNVEV (reference sequence). The CDR3 is made up of 14 amino acids. CDR3 bases: TGTGCCAGCCTAAGGGACAGTCAGAACACTGAAGCTTTCTTT. Encoded protein: CASLRDSQNTEAFF.

As regards this clone: Within the sample, other DNA sequences also encode this same CDR3. The rearrangement uses TRBV6-5 and TRBJ1-5; possible D gene TRBD1, 6 bases. This CDR3 is 15 amino acids long. V shed 6 bases and J shed 0 bases, with 12 bases lying between them. The germline V gene encodes CDR1 MNHEY and CDR2 SVGAGI. In DNA, the CDR3 is TGTGCCAGCAGCCCAGACAGGAATAGCAATCAGCCCCAGCATTTT. The encoded protein is CASSPDRNSNQPQHF.

The J gene is TRBJ2-7, the V gene TRBV7-8; tentative D call: TRBD1 (5 bases). This CDR3 is built from 16 residues. Germline loops: CDR1 SGHVS, CDR2 FQNEAQ. V dropped 1 base and J dropped 3 bases, with 16 bases sitting between them. Here the CDR3 DNA reads TGTGCCAGCAGCTTAGTGGGGCAGAGGATGATCTACGAGCAGTACTTC. Translated: CASSLVGQRMIYEQYF.

The chain uses TRBV5-5 and TRBJ1-2; 9 bases align to TRBD1. Germline CDR1 SGHKS, CDR2 YYEKEE (reference sequence). This CDR3 comprises 20 residues. V was pared by 5 bases and J by 4 bases, with 24 bases of the junction left unmatched. In nucleotides, the CDR3 is TGTGCCAGCAGTTCGTTCCCCACCGGGACAGGGTTCTCCCGGGGCTATGGCTACACCTTC. Protein: CASSSFPTGTGFSRGYGYTF.

This CDR3 is CASSFSRGQPYGYTF. As DNA, the CDR3 is TGTGCCAGCAGTTTCAGCAGGGGGCAACCCTATGGCTACACCTTC. The chain is built from TRBV27 and TRBJ1-2; 8 bases fit TRBD1. This CDR3 is built from 15 residues. Germline V gene data show CDR1 as MNHEY and CDR2 as SMNVEV (reference sequence). With 3 bases clipped from V and 4 bases from J, the junction kept 7 bases outside the gene matches.

This clone was seen just once. V is TRBV27 and J is TRBJ1-2, with a tentative D call TRBD1 (6 bases). CDR3 size: 17 residues. Germline V gene data show CDR1 as MNHEY and CDR2 as SMNVEV (reference sequence). V lost 5 bases and J lost 1, with 20 bases in between. This chain's CDR3 is CASSPRYGQLNNYGYTF. CDR3 nucleotides: TGTGCCAGCAGTCCGCGATATGGACAGTTGAATAACTATGGCTACACCTTC.